A single T cell receptor beta chain is shown here with its context. The sample is drawn from a study of blood T cell repertoires in COVID-19. Looking at the study overall: Italy, Spain and the United States were the sources of the convalescent and acute COVID-19 samples. T cells, B-cell-depleted T cells, or PBMCs supplied cDNA or gDNA.

In the original workflow: Amplified reference gene primers provided the basis for estimating nucleated cell counts. Produced via immunoSEQ multiplex PCR; TCRdb's table is partial and in-frame only. V, J and clone size were drawn from that table, and D and trimming were deduced from the DNA. This table holds 70,000 to 90,000 clones, 78% found once. The germline V gene has CDR1 SGDLS and CDR2 YYNGEE. This CDR3 region has 14 residues. V was pared by 4 bases and J by 5 bases, with 8 bases of the junction left unmatched. J is TRBJ2-5 and V is TRBV9; 7 nucleotides match TRBD1. This TCR came from a human donor in a cohort sampled during active COVID-19. The sample comprised peripheral blood. The CDR3 DNA is TGTGCCAGCAGCTCCTCAGGGGGTGTGGAGACCCAGTACTTC. Translating gives CASSSSGGVETQYF.